This passage covers 28 T cell receptor beta chains from one sample sequenced in a study of T cell changes during pregnancy in multiple sclerosis. Here immunoSEQ multiplex PCR was the method, and the copy in TCRdb shows in-frame clones only, minus some. The data show approximately 80,000 clones, with about nine tenths seen just once and around 3.3% held by the top ten. The starting material was PBMCs, obtained in the first trimester of pregnancy. These receptors all stem from a female donor in good health, serving as a control in a pregnancy study. Some clones in this sample may be carry-over from other donors' samples.

V usage is TRBV2 and J usage is TRBJ2-5; a possible D gene is TRBD1 (5 bases). This CDR3 contains 14 residues. Germline V gene sequence: CDR1 SNHLY, CDR2 FYNNEI. V was clipped by 1 base and J by 7 bases, with 13 bases between them. CDR3 region: CASSEGQGIWTQYF. In nucleotides, the CDR3 is TGTGCCAGCAGTGAAGGTCAGGGTATATGGACCCAGTACTTC.

The chain combines TRBV28 with TRBJ1-3; D possibly corresponds to TRBD1 (5 bases). This CDR3 contains 14 residues. CDR1 is MDHEN, CDR2 SYDVKM, per germline. V lost 5 bases and J 2 bases, leaving 10 bases between the germline ends. CDR3 amino acids: CASSVRAPGNTIYF. The DNA for the CDR3 is TGTGCCAGCAGTGTCAGGGCCCCTGGAAACACCATATATTTT.

This clone was detected once. V is TRBV5-1 and J is TRBJ1-3, with a tentative D call TRBD1 (5 bases). V was clipped by 0 bases and J by 0 bases, with 7 bases between them. The CDR3 runs 15 residues. Per the germline V gene, CDR1 is SGHRS and CDR2 is YFSETQ. CDR3 nucleotides: TGCGCCAGCAGCTTGGGACAGAGCTCTGGAAACACCATATATTTT. Protein sequence: CASSLGQSSGNTIYF.

J is TRBJ1-2 and V is TRBV28, with a possible D match to TRBD1 (5 bases). There are 15 residues in the CDR3. CDR1 and CDR2 (germline): MDHEN, SYDVKM. V dropped 5 bases and J dropped 4 bases, with 17 bases sitting between them. CDR3 DNA sequence: TGTGCCAGCAGTCCCCCTGACAGCCTCCTCTATGGCTACACCTTC. Translated, it gives CASSPPDSLLYGYTF.

V is TRBV28 and J is TRBJ2-7; D not certain. CDR1 is MDHEN, CDR2 SYDVKM, per germline. V was trimmed by 5 bases and J by 3 bases, leaving 5 bases between them. The CDR3 is made up of 11 amino acids. The CDR3 coding sequence is TGTGCCAGCAGTCACAACTACGAGCAGTACTTC. Protein: CASSHNYEQYF. Complete variable domain (other parts from reference TRBV28 and TRBJ2-7): DVKVTQSSRYLVKRTGEKVFLECVQDMDHENMFWYRQDPGLGLRLIYFSYDVKMKEKGDIPEGYSVSREKKERFSLILESASTNQTSMYLCASSHNYEQYFGPGTRLTVT.

V usage is TRBV15 and J usage is TRBJ2-3; 7 bases line up with TRBD1. The germline gives CDR1 LNHNV, CDR2 YYDKDF (reference sequence). V dropped 3 bases and J dropped 4; count of bases not matched to a gene: 10. This CDR3 has 16 residues. CDR3 coding DNA: TGTGCCACCAGCAGTCGACAGGGTGAAGTATCAGATACGCAGTATTTT. This translates into CATSSRQGEVSDTQYF.

This rearrangement joins TRBV6-1 to TRBJ1-5, with TRBD1 matching 7 bases. The V gene's germline CDR1 is MNHNS and CDR2 SASEGT. This CDR3 spans 15 amino acids. Trimming cost V 3 bases and J 3 bases; bases outside gene matches: 5. The CDR3 nucleotides read TGTGCCAGCAGTGATGTGACAGGGCTCAATCAGCCCCAGCATTTT. Protein sequence: CASSDVTGLNQPQHF.

The CDR3 is CASEGARNIQYF. CDR3 DNA: TGTGCCTCCGAAGGGGCTAGGAACATTCAGTACTTC. This sequence joins TRBV11-2 and TRBJ2-4, with D perhaps matching TRBD1 (5 bases). V gave up 11 bases and J gave up 7 bases, with 15 bases separating them. The CDR3 is 12 amino acids. CDR1 is SGHAT, CDR2 FQNNGV, per germline.

The gene calls are TRBV28 and TRBJ2-2; D is possibly TRBD1 (6 bases). Trimming removed 6 bases at V and 3 bases at J, with 11 bases between. CDR1 and CDR2 (germline): MDHEN, SYDVKM. The CDR3 consists of 14 residues. CDR3 region: CASRSGAYTGELFF. In nucleotides, the CDR3 is TGTGCCAGCAGATCAGGGGCTTACACCGGGGAGCTGTTTTTT. Variable domain in full (rest from reference TRBV28 and TRBJ2-2): DVKVTQSSRYLVKRTGEKVFLECVQDMDHENMFWYRQDPGLGLRLIYFSYDVKMKEKGDIPEGYSVSREKKERFSLILESASTNQTSMYLCASRSGAYTGELFFGEGSRLTVL.

CDR3 coding DNA: TGTGCCAGCAGCCGGGACATAAACTATGGCTACACCTTC. Translation: CASSRDINYGYTF. The chain carries TRBV5-4 and TRBJ1-2, with a possible D match to TRBD1 (6 bases). The CDR3 is 13 residues long. V lost 4 bases to trimming and J lost 2 bases, with 9 bases between them. CDR1 and CDR2 (germline): SGHNT, YYREEE (reference sequence). Full variable domain (missing parts from reference TRBV5-4 and TRBJ1-2): ETGVTQSPTHLIKTRGQQVTLRCSSQSGHNTVSWYQQALGQGPQFIFQYYREEENGRGNFPPRFSGLQFPNYSSELNVNALELDDSALYLCASSRDINYGYTFGSGTRLTVV.

The CDR3 here is CASSLGGGSYNEQFF. The CDR3 DNA reads as TGTGCCAGCAGCTTGGGGGGGGGCTCCTACAATGAGCAGTTCTTC. The chain carries TRBV5-6 and TRBJ2-1; 7 bases agree with TRBD2. CDR3 length equals 15 residues. V lost 0 bases, J lost 0 bases, and 0 bases stayed unmatched. Germline CDR1 and CDR2: SGHDT and YYEEEE.

The V and J genes are TRBV5-4 and TRBJ2-5; TRBD2 is a possible D gene (6 bases). CDR3 size: 14 residues. Trimming took 5 bases from V and 5 from J, leaving 16 bases between them. CDR1 and CDR2 from the germline V gene are SGHNT and YYREEE (reference sequence). Written as DNA, the CDR3 is TGTGCCAGCAGGTCGGGGACTGAGAGGGAGACCCAGTACTTC. Amino acid sequence: CASRSGTERETQYF.

The rearrangement links TRBV7-8 to TRBJ2-3, with D possibly matching TRBD1 (6 bases). Germline CDR1 SGHVS, CDR2 FQNEAQ. V was pared by 5 bases and J by 0 bases, with 12 bases between. The CDR3 is made up of 15 amino acids. The DNA of the CDR3 is TGTGCCAGCAGCCCAGGGGTAGTGAGCACAGATACGCAGTATTTT. Protein sequence: CASSPGVVSTDTQYF.

The chain carries TRBV6-5 and TRBJ1-4; the D is unclear. Trimming left V 5 bases short and J 2 bases short, with 12 bases between. The CDR3 sequence is 15 residues long. Germline assignment: CDR1 MNHEY and CDR2 SVGAGI. The DNA for the CDR3 is TGTGCCAGCAGTCCCGCCCCGGAGACTAATGAAAAACTGTTTTTT. It specifies CASSPAPETNEKLFF.

This clone was detected once. V and J are TRBV4-1 and TRBJ2-7; 10 positions match TRBD2. Per germline, CDR1 MGHRA and CDR2 YSYEKL. Trimming cost V 0 bases and J 5 bases; bases outside gene matches: 13. The CDR3 runs 18 residues. The CDR3 nucleotides are TGCGCCAGCAGCCAAGATGAAGGGCTAGCGGGAGCGATTAACGAGCAGTACTTC. This encodes CASSQDEGLAGAINEQYF.

The V call is TRBV11-3, the J call TRBJ2-1, with D hard to call. The CDR3 loop spans 15 amino acids. Germline V gene data show CDR1 as SGHNT and CDR2 as YENEEA. V was pared by 1 base and J by 1 base, with 8 bases between. The CDR3 DNA reads as TGTGCCAGCAGCTTAGGTGTACTATCCTACAATGAGCAGTTCTTC. It codes for CASSLGVLSYNEQFF.

This clone was recorded only once. This chain connects TRBV6-1 to TRBJ2-3, with 8 nucleotides matching TRBD2. The V gene end was trimmed by 5 bases and the J gene end by 6 bases; junction bases not matched to a gene: 7. The CDR3 loop spans 14 amino acids. Germline CDR1 and CDR2: MNHNS and SASEGT. CDR3 DNA: TGTGCCAGCAGTCTACGGACTAGCTTGGATACGCAGTATTTT. It is translated as CASSLRTSLDTQYF.

J is TRBJ2-3 and V is TRBV5-4; perhaps TRBD1 as D (5 bases). Deletions cut 0 bases from V and 5 bases from J, with 13 bases between. From germline, CDR1 is SGHNT and CDR2 YYREEE (reference sequence). There are 15 residues in the CDR3. The CDR3 loop reads CASSLGSGQGDTQYF. Here the CDR3 DNA reads TGTGCCAGCAGCTTGGGATCAGGGCAGGGAGATACGCAGTATTTT.

CDR3 nucleotides: TGTGCCAGCTCACCGGGACATGGTGGCTACACCTTC. Its translation: CASSPGHGGYTF. V is TRBV18 and J is TRBJ1-2; a weak D match, TRBD1 (6 bases). This CDR3 has 12 residues. V was trimmed by 3 bases and J by 7 bases, leaving 9 bases between them. Germline V CDR1 and CDR2: KGHSH, LQKENI.

The chain uses TRBV18 and TRBJ2-5; 9 positions match TRBD1. CDR1 is KGHSH and CDR2 is LQKENI in the germline V gene. Trimming took 2 bases from V and 5 from J; bases not matched to a gene: 3. The CDR3 is 14 residues long. Written as DNA, the CDR3 is TGTGCCAGCTCACCAACAGGGGGCCGTGAGACCCAGTACTTC. Its translation: CASSPTGGRETQYF.

V is TRBV27 and J is TRBJ1-5; D ambiguous. Germline loops: CDR1 MNHEY, CDR2 SMNVEV (reference sequence). V was clipped by 1 base and J by 2 bases, with 6 bases between them. The CDR3 runs 14 residues. This CDR3 is CASSLFRGNQPQHF. CDR3 nucleotides: TGTGCCAGCAGTTTATTTCGGGGCAATCAGCCCCAGCATTTT.

This chain joins TRBV7-9 and TRBJ2-3, with 10 bases fitting TRBD1. There are 15 residues in the CDR3. V shed 5 bases and J 2 bases; nucleotides not matched to a gene: 4. In germline, CDR1 is SEHNR, CDR2 FQNEAQ (reference sequence). The CDR3, as DNA: TGTGCCAGCAGCGAAGGGACAGGGGCCACAGATACGCAGTATTTT. Amino acid sequence: CASSEGTGATDTQYF.

The chain combines TRBV28 with TRBJ1-5; 7 bases are a match to TRBD1. V shed 5 bases, J shed 4 bases, and the junction held 14 bases outside the gene matches. The CDR3 is 17 residues long. Germline CDR1 reads MDHEN; CDR2 reads SYDVKM. The CDR3 DNA is TGTGCCAGCAGTCTAACCCCACTAACGACAGGGAATCAGCCCCAGCATTTT. This codes for CASSLTPLTTGNQPQHF.

CDR3 protein: CASSSADTYEQYF. The CDR3 region has the DNA TGTGCCAGCAGTTCCGCGGACACCTACGAGCAGTACTTC. This rearrangement joins TRBV28 to TRBJ2-7, with D perhaps TRBD1 (5 bases). CDR1 and CDR2 from the germline V gene are MDHEN and SYDVKM. V lost 4 bases, J lost 2 bases, and 9 bases lay in between. This CDR3 has 13 amino acids.

As for this clone: In the same sample, other DNA sequences code for this CDR3. The rearrangement joins TRBV7-2 to TRBJ2-7; weak D call: TRBD2 (6 bases). Deletions cut 1 base from V and 3 bases from J, with 7 bases between. The CDR3 is 13 residues long. Germline assignment: CDR1 SGHTA and CDR2 FQGNSA. The CDR3 spells CASSLGRDYEQYF. CDR3 sequence (DNA): TGTGCCAGCAGCTTAGGGAGGGACTACGAGCAGTACTTC.

The gene calls are TRBV5-1 and TRBJ2-7; TRBD1 matches at 7 bases. V gave up 3 bases and J gave up 3 bases; unmatched junction bases: 9. The CDR3 loop spans 15 amino acids. Germline loops: CDR1 SGHRS, CDR2 YFSETQ. CDR3 in amino acids: CASSSPDRAIYEQYF. In DNA, the CDR3 is TGCGCCAGCAGCTCGCCTGACAGGGCCATCTACGAGCAGTACTTC. Full variable domain (rest looked up from reference TRBV5-1 and TRBJ2-7): KAGVTQTPRYLIKTRGQQVTLSCSPISGHRSVSWYQQTPGQGLQFLFEYFSETQRNKGNFPGRFSGRQFSNSRSEMNVSTLELGDSALYLCASSSPDRAIYEQYFGPGTRLTVT.

The chain combines TRBV4-1 with TRBJ2-7; TRBD2 matches 9 bases. V shed 3 bases, J shed 4 bases, and the junction held 7 bases outside the gene matches. CDR1 is MGHRA and CDR2 is YSYEKL in the germline V gene. The CDR3 totals 15 residues. CDR3 nucleotides: TGCGCCAGCAGCCAGACAGAGCGGGAGGTGTACGAGCAGTACTTC. It encodes CASSQTEREVYEQYF.

The chain joins TRBV4-3 to TRBJ2-5; D gene ambiguous. The germline V and J ends were trimmed by 1 base and 11 bases, with 14 bases remaining between them. This CDR3 has 13 amino acids. Per the germline V gene, CDR1 is LGHNA and CDR2 is YSLEER. The CDR3 spells CASSQGLNYAQYF. For the CDR3, the DNA is TGCGCCAGCAGCCAAGGGCTGAACTACGCGCAGTACTTC.